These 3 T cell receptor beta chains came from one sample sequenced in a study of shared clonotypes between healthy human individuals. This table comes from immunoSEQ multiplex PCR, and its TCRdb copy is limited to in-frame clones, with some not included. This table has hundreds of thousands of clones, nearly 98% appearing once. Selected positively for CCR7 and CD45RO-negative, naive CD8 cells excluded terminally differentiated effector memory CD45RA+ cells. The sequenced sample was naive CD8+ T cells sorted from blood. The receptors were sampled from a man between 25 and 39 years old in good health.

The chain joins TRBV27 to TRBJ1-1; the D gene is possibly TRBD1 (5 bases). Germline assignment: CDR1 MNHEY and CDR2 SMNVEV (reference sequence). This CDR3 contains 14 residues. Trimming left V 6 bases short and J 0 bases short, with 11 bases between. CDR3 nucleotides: TGTGCCAGCAGCCGGGGACTTCTGAACACTGAAGCTTTCTTT. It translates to CASSRGLLNTEAFF.

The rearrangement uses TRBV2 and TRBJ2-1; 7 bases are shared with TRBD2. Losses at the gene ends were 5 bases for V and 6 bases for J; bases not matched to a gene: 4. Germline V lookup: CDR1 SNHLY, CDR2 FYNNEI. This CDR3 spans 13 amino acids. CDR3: CASSSGIFNEQFF. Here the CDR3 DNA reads TGTGCCAGCAGTAGCGGGATCTTCAATGAGCAGTTCTTC.

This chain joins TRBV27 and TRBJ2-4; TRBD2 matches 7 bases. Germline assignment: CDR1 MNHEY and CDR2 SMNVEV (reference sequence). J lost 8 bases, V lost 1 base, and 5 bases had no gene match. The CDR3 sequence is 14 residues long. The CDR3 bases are TGTGCCAGCAGTTTATTGGGAGGGACGGACATTCAGTACTTC. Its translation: CASSLLGGTDIQYF.